This T cell receptor beta chain was found in a study of T cells in localized non-small cell lung cancer. Whole-study results and caveats: One tumor region alone was sequenced, and heterogeneity therefore remains possible. Highest T cell clonality was seen in uninvolved adjacent lung, surpassing that measured in tumor. A median of approximately 57 clones ranked among the top 100 in tumor appeared in adjacent lung.

Germline loops: CDR1 SGHDT, CDR2 YYEEEE. With 5 bases clipped from V and 1 base from J, the junction kept 7 bases outside the gene matches. The CDR3 runs to 16 residues. Sequencing used immunoSEQ multiplex PCR; TCRdb keeps in-frame clones, though not all of them. Found here are tens of thousands of clones, roughly 86% of them singletons; the top ten hold approximately 13%. This clone has a handful of counts. What it recognizes is unknown. The origin of this receptor is a female donor aged 60 or older with stage I lung adenocarcinoma. Sequenced material: peripheral blood, taken before any cancer treatment. V is TRBV5-6 and J is TRBJ2-2, with TRBD2 matching 8 bases. The chain's CDR3 is CASRRRLAQNTGELFF. The DNA of the CDR3 is TGTGCCAGCAGGCGCCGACTAGCGCAGAACACCGGGGAGCTGTTTTTT.